Listed below are T cell receptor beta chains from one sample, sequenced in a study of post-analysis software for immune sequencing data. One entry per CDR3 protein, called by TCRdb with MiXCR from the PCR reads. The top ten clones hold 1.5% to 2% of a sample with roughly 600,000 distinct CDR3 sequences, roughly 45% of them seen once. Input material: blood. The receptors here all came from a girl aged 10 to 17 with multiple sclerosis. Both conserved end residues are part of each CDR3. The D gene is left open where the match is weak. The listing skips clone size in some rows; elsewhere it reads once, few, many or a size class.

D | J | size | V | DNA | CDR3
. | TRBJ2-7 | few | TRBV6-5 | TGTGCCAGCAGTCCTACGTGGGTCGACTACGAGCAGTACTTC | CASSPTWVDYEQYF
. | TRBJ1-1 | . | TRBV21-1 | TGTGCCAGCATGGACAGGGTCCTCGGGAACACTGAAGCTTTCTTT | CASMDRVLGNTEAFF
. | TRBJ2-7 | . | TRBV29-1 | TGCAGCGTTGTCCGGCAGGGGGGGTACGAGCAGTACTTC | CSVVRQGGYEQYF
. | TRBJ1-5 | . | TRBV12-3/TRBV12-4 | TGTGCCAGCAGTTTGGGCGACAATCAGCCCCAGCATTTT | CASSLGDNQPQHF
. | TRBJ2-7 | . | TRBV10-3 | TGTGCCATCAGTGGGTCCCGGGAGCAGTACTTC | CAISGSREQYF
. | TRBJ2-1 | . | TRBV7-9 | TGTGCCAGCAGCTCACAGAGCTCCTACAATGAGCAGTTCTTC | CASSSQSSYNEQFF
TRBD2 | TRBJ2-7 | . | TRBV10-3 | TGTGCCTCAACGGGGACTAGCGGGGGCGAGCAGTACTTC | CASTGTSGGEQYF
TRBD1 | TRBJ2-5 | . | TRBV6-5 | TGTGCCATCAGACCGGACAGGGGCGGCCAAGAGACCCAGTACTTC | CAIRPDRGGQETQYF
TRBD1 | TRBJ1-5 | . | TRBV10-3 | TGTGCCATCAGGCACCCCTACAGGGGCTTGAGCAATCAGCCCCAGCATTTT | CAIRHPYRGLSNQPQHF
. | TRBJ1-2 | . | TRBV5-1 | TGCGCCAGCAGCTTGAATGACCGTGGCTACACCTTC | CASSLNDRGYTF
. | TRBJ2-5 | . | TRBV20-1 | TGCAGTGCTAGCGAGACGCGCGAGACCCAGTACTTC | CSASETRETQYF
. | TRBJ1-2 | few | TRBV6-6 | TGTGCCAGCAGTTATGCCGGGTCCAACTTCTATGGCTACACCTTC | CASSYAGSNFYGYTF
. | TRBJ2-1 | . | TRBV12-3/TRBV12-4 | TGTGCCAGCAGGGGGGACCCTGGGGATGAGCAGTTCTTC | CASRGDPGDEQFF
TRBD2 | TRBJ2-3 | . | TRBV7-8 | TGTGCCGTGGGGGGGACAGATACGCAGTATTTT | CAVGGTDTQYF
TRBD1 | TRBJ1-2 | few | TRBV12-3/TRBV12-4 | TGTGCCAGCAGTTTAACCCGCAGGAGAGGATTAAGGAACCCCAGGGACAGGGCTGACTATGGCTACACCTTC | CASSLTRRRGLRNPRDRADYGYTF
. | TRBJ2-5 | . | TRBV20-1 | TGCAGTGCTCAAGACAGAATCCAAGAGACCCAGTACTTC | CSAQDRIQETQYF
TRBD2 | TRBJ2-1 | . | TRBV5-1 | TGCGCCAGCAGCCCGACTAGCGGGGGGGCATGGGTGAATGAGCAGTTCTTC | CASSPTSGGAWVNEQFF
TRBD1 | TRBJ1-1 | . | TRBV12-3/TRBV12-4 | TGTGCCAGCAGTTTCCCCACATTAACAGGGGGCACTGAAGCTTTCTTT | CASSFPTLTGGTEAFF
. | TRBJ2-3 | few | TRBV29-1 | TGCAGCGTAGATTACACAGATACGCAGTATTTT | CSVDYTDTQYF
. | TRBJ2-5 | . | TRBV29-1 | TGCAGCGTCCCGGGACCGGGGAAATTGGAGACCCAGTACTTC | CSVPGPGKLETQYF
. | TRBJ1-2 | . | TRBV6-5 | TGTGCCAGCAGTTACTCCGGACAGAATGGCTACACCTTC | CASSYSGQNGYTF
. | TRBJ2-3 | few | TRBV10-3 | TGTGCCATCAGGACTAGAGAGGGAGATACGCAGTATTTT | CAIRTREGDTQYF
. | TRBJ2-7 | few | TRBV7-2 | TGTGCCAGCAGCCGGATTTGGCCAGGCAAAGACTACGAGCAGTACTTC | CASSRIWPGKDYEQYF
. | TRBJ2-1 | few | TRBV5-1 | TGCGCCAGCAGGGCCGCAAGTAGCTCCTACAATGAGCAGTTCTTC | CASRAASSSYNEQFF
. | TRBJ2-5 | . | TRBV6-5 | TGTGCCAGCAGTTACCGTGCGGGGAAAGAGACCCAGTACTTC | CASSYRAGKETQYF
. | TRBJ1-2 | . | TRBV6-5 | TGTGCCAGCAGTCCCTCTAGGGGTCACCCCCTGGGCTACACCTTC | CASSPSRGHPLGYTF
TRBD2 | TRBJ2-1 | . | TRBV5-1 | TGCGCCAGCGGGGTAACTAGCGCTTCTGGGACTGAGCAGTTCTTC | CASGVTSASGTEQFF
TRBD2 | TRBJ2-7 | . | TRBV20-1 | TGCAGTGCTAGAACTAGCGGGAGCTATCCCTACGAGCAGTACTTC | CSARTSGSYPYEQYF
. | TRBJ2-7 | . | TRBV20-1 | TGCAGTGCTAGCCCGGGGTACGAGCAGTACTTC | CSASPGYEQYF
TRBD2 | TRBJ2-1 | few | TRBV5-1 | TGCGCCAGCAGCTTCGTCAGACTAGCGGGAACCTACAATGAGCAGTTCTTC | CASSFVRLAGTYNEQFF
TRBD2 | TRBJ2-7 | . | TRBV5-1 | TGCGCCAGCAGCCGCCTAGCGGGATCCCCCTACGAGCAGTACTTC | CASSRLAGSPYEQYF
. | TRBJ1-6 | . | TRBV12-3/TRBV12-4 | TGTGCCAGCAGCCCGGGTAATTCACCCCCCCACTTT | CASSPGNSPPHF
. | TRBJ2-1 | . | TRBV7-2 | TGTGCCAGCAGCTTTAAACTAGTAGATGGTGAGCAGTTCTTC | CASSFKLVDGEQFF
. | TRBJ2-7 | few | TRBV5-5 | TGTGCCAGCAGCGGGGACGTAGGGTCCTACGAGCAGTACTTC | CASSGDVGSYEQYF
. | TRBJ2-5 | . | TRBV10-3 | TGTGCCATCAGTGAGTCAGGACTGGGATTCCAAGAGACCCAGTACTTC | CAISESGLGFQETQYF
. | TRBJ2-3 | . | TRBV24-1 | TGTGCCACCAGTGATTTCGCAGGACTAAGCACAGATACGCAGTATTTT | CATSDFAGLSTDTQYF
TRBD2 | TRBJ2-1 | . | TRBV10-3 | TGTGCCATCAGTGGTAAGCGGGGGGACAATGAGCAGTTCTTC | CAISGKRGDNEQFF
. | TRBJ2-1 | . | TRBV7-8 | TGTGCCAGCAGTCCGACCTGGAGCACACACAATGAGCAGTTCTTC | CASSPTWSTHNEQFF
TRBD2 | TRBJ2-1 | few | TRBV20-1 | TGCAGTGCTGAGACGGCTAGCGGGAGCTATGAGCAGTTCTTC | CSAETASGSYEQFF
TRBD1 | TRBJ2-7 | . | TRBV4-1 | TGCGCCAGCAGCCAAGTTTTGGGGACAGCGATTTCCTACGAGCAGTACTTC | CASSQVLGTAISYEQYF